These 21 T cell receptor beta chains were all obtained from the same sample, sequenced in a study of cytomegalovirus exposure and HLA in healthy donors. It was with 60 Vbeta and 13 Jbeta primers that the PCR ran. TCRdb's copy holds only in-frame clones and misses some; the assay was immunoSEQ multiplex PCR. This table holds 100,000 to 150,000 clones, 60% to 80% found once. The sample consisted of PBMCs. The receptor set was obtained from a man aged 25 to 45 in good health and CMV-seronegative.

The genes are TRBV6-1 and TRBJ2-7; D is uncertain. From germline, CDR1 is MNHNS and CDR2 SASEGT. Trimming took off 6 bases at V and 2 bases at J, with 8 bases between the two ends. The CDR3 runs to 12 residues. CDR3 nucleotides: TGTGCCAGCAGGGGCACTGCCTACGAGCAGTACTTC. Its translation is CASRGTAYEQYF.

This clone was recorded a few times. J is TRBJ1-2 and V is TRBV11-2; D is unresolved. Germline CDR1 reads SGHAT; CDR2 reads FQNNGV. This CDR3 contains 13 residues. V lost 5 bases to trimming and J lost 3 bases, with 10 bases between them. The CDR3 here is CASSAHGDYGYTF. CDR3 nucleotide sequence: TGTGCCAGCAGCGCGCACGGAGACTATGGCTACACCTTC.

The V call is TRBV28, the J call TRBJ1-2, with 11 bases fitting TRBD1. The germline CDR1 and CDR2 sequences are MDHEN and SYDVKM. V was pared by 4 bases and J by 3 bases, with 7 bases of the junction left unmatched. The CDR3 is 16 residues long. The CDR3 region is CASSSDRGHNYYGYTF. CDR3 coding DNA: TGTGCCAGCAGTTCGGACAGGGGGCATAACTACTATGGCTACACCTTC.

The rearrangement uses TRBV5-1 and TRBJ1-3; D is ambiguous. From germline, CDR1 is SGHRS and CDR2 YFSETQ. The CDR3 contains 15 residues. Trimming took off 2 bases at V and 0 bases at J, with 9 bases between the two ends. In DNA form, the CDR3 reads TGCGCCAGCAGCTTTGGAGGCAACTCTGGAAACACCATATATTTT. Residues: CASSFGGNSGNTIYF.

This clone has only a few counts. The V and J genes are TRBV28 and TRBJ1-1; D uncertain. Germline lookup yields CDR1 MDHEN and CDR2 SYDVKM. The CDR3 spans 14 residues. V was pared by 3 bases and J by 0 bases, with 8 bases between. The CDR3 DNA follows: TGTGCCAGCAGTTTGAGGTTCGTGAACACTGAAGCTTTCTTT. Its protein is CASSLRFVNTEAFF. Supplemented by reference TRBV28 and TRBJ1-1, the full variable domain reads DVKVTQSSRYLVKRTGEKVFLECVQDMDHENMFWYRQDPGLGLRLIYFSYDVKMKEKGDIPEGYSVSREKKERFSLILESASTNQTSMYLCASSLRFVNTEAFFGQGTRLTVV.

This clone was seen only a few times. This CDR3 is CASSISGGLTGELFF. CDR3 nucleotide sequence: TGTGCCAGCAGCATTAGCGGGGGCCTTACCGGGGAGCTGTTTTTT. V and J are TRBV11-3 and TRBJ2-2; 9 bases match TRBD2. The germline gives CDR1 SGHNT, CDR2 YENEEA. The CDR3 has 15 residues. V shed 5 bases and J 5 bases; nucleotides not matched to a gene: 6.

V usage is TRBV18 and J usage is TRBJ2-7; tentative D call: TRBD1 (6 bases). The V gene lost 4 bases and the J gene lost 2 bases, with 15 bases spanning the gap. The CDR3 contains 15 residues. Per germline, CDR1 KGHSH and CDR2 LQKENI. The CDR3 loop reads CASSLRQDSTYEQYF. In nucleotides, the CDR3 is TGTGCCAGCTCACTTCGGCAGGACAGCACCTACGAGCAGTACTTC.

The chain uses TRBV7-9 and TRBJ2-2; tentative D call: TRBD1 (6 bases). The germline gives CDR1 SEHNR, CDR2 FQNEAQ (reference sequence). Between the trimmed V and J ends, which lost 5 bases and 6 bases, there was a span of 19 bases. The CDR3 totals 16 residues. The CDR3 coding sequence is TGTGCCAGCAGCAGCCTACAGGGCGGGTCGCCCGGGGAGCTGTTTTTT. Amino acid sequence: CASSSLQGGSPGELFF.

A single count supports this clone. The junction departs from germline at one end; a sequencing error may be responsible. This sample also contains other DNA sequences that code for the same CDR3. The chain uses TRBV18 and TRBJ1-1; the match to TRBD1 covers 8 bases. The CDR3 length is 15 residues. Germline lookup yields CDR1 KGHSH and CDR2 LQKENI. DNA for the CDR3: TGTGCCAGCTCACCAAATCAGGGGGCGGGCACTGAGGCTTTCTTT. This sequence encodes CASSPNQGAGTEAFF. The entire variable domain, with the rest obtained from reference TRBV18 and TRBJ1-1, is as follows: NAGVMQNPRHLVRRRGQEARLRCSPMKGHSHVYWYRQLPEEGLKFMVYLQKENIIDESGMPKERFSAEFPKEGPSILRIQQVVRGDSAAYFCASSPNQGAGTEAFFGQGTRLTVV.

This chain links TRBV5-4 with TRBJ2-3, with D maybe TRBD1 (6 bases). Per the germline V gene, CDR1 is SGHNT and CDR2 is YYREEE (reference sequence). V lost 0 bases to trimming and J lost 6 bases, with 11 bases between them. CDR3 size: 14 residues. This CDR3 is CASSLVDRPDTQYF. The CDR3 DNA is TGTGCCAGCAGCTTGGTAGACAGGCCTGATACGCAGTATTTT.

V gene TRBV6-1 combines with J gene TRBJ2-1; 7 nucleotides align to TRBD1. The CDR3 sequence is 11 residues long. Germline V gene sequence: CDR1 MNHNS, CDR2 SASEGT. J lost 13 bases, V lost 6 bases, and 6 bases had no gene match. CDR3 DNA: TGTGCCAGCAGACGACAGGGAGACCAGTTCTTC. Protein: CASRRQGDQFF.

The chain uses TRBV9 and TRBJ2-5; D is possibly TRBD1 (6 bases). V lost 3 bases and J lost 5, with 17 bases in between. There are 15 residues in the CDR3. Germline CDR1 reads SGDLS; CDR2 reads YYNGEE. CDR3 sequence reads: CASSGGAGVRETQYF. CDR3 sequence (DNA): TGTGCCAGCAGCGGAGGGGCAGGGGTTAGGGAGACCCAGTACTTC.

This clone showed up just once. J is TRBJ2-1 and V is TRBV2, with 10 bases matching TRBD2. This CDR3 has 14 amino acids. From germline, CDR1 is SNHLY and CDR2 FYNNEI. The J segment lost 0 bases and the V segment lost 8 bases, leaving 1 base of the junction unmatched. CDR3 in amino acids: CASERGGSYNEQFF. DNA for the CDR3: TGTGCCAGCGAGCGGGGGGGCTCCTACAATGAGCAGTTCTTC.

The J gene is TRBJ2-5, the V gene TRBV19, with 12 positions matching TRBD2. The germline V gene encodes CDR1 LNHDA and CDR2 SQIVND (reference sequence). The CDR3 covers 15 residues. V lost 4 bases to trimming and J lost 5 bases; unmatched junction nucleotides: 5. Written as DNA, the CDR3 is TGTGCCAGTAGTACTAGACTAGCGGGGGTGGAGACCCAGTACTTC. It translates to CASSTRLAGVETQYF. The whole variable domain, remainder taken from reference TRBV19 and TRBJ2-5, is DGGITQSPKYLFRKEGQNVTLSCEQNLNHDAMYWYRQDPGQGLRLIYYSQIVNDFQKGDIAEGYSVSREKKESFPLTVTSAQKNPTAFYLCASSTRLAGVETQYFGPGTRLLVL.

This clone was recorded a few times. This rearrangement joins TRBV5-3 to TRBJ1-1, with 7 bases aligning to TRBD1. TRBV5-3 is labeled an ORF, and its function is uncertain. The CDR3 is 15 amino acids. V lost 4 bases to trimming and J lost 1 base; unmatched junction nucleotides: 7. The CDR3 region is CARSPGQDPNTEAFF. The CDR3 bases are TGTGCCAGAAGCCCTGGACAGGACCCGAACACTGAAGCTTTCTTT.

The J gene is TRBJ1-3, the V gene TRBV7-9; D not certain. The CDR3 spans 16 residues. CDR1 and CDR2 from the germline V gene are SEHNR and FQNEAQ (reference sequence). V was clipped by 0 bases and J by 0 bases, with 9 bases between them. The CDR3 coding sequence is TGTGCCAGCAGCTTAGCTTATGGTAGCTCTGGAAACACCATATATTTT. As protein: CASSLAYGSSGNTIYF.

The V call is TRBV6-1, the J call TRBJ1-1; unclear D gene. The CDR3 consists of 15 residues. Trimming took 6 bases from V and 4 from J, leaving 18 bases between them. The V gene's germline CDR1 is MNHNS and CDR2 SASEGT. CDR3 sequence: CASRSTPVGGTEAFF. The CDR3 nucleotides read TGTGCCAGCAGGAGTACACCCGTAGGCGGCACTGAAGCTTTCTTT.

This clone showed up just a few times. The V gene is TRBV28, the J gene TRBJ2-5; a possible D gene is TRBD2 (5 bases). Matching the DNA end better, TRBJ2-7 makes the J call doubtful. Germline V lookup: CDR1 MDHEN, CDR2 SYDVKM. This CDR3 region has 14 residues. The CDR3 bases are TGTGCCAGCCGTCAGTCGAGGGCCCTACCCGAGCAGTACTTC. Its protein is CASRQSRALPEQYF.

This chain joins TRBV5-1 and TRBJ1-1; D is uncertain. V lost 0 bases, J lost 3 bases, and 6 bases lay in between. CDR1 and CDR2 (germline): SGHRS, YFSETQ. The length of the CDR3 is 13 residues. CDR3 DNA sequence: TGCGCCAGCAGCTTGGAGTCAGACACTGAAGCTTTCTTT. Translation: CASSLESDTEAFF. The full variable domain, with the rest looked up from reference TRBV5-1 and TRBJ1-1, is KAGVTQTPRYLIKTRGQQVTLSCSPISGHRSVSWYQQTPGQGLQFLFEYFSETQRNKGNFPGRFSGRQFSNSRSEMNVSTLELGDSALYLCASSLESDTEAFFGQGTRLTVV.

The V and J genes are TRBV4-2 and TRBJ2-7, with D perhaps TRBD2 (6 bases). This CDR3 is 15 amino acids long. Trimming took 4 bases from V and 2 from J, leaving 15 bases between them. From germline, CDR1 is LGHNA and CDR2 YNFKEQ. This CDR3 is CASSPRPGLTYEQYF. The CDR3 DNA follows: TGTGCCAGCAGCCCCCGCCCGGGACTCACCTACGAGCAGTACTTC.

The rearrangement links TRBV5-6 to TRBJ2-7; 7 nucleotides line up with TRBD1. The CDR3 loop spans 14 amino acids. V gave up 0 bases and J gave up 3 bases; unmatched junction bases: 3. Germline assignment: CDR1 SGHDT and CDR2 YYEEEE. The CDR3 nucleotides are TGTGCCAGCAGCTTGGGGACAGGCTACTACGAGCAGTACTTC. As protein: CASSLGTGYYEQYF.